This passage covers 10 T cell receptor beta chains from one sample sequenced in a study of CD4 T cells in relation to SARS-CoV-2 and coronaviruses. The assay was immunoSEQ multiplex PCR, and TCRdb's table has in-frame clones only and misses some. The data contain around 37,000 clones, 80% to 90% of them seen just once; the ten biggest clones take up around 3.3%. Sequenced material: memory CD4+ T cells from PBMCs. All receptors come from an adult with COVID-19.

The gene calls are TRBV2 and TRBJ2-7, with D perhaps matching TRBD1 (5 bases). Germline loops: CDR1 SNHLY, CDR2 FYNNEI. V was clipped by 4 bases and J by 3 bases, with 13 bases between them. This CDR3 has 14 residues. The CDR3 DNA reads as TGTGCCAGCAGTGCAGTGACAGTCATCTACGAGCAGTACTTC. As protein: CASSAVTVIYEQYF.

The chain is built from TRBV3-1 (or the pseudogene TRBV3-2) and TRBJ1-5; D is unresolved. This CDR3 comprises 15 residues. CDR1 is LGHDT, CDR2 YNNKEL, per germline (reference sequence). V lost 1 base and J 4 bases, leaving 11 bases between the germline ends. CDR3 sequence: CASSQGPSVNQPQHF. In DNA form, the CDR3 reads TGTGCCAGCAGCCAAGGTCCGTCAGTTAATCAGCCCCAGCATTTT.

V gene TRBV3-1 (or the pseudogene TRBV3-2) combines with J gene TRBJ2-3, with 8 bases identical to TRBD2. The CDR3 covers 15 residues. After removal of 3 bases from V and 2 bases from J, the junction contained 4 bases not matched to a gene. Looked up from germline, CDR1 is LGHDT and CDR2 is YNNKEL (reference sequence). The CDR3 coding sequence is TGTGCCAGCAGCCAGCCAGCGGGAGTCACAGATACGCAGTATTTT. Residues: CASSQPAGVTDTQYF.

This clone was picked up a small number of times. This CDR3 reads CASSSRRYTYEQYF. CDR3 in DNA: TGTGCCAGCAGTTCCCGACGGTATACCTACGAGCAGTACTTC. The chain recombines TRBV6-5 with TRBJ2-7; D is undetermined. Germline loops: CDR1 MNHEY, CDR2 SVGAGI. V dropped 4 bases and J dropped 2 bases, with 12 bases sitting between them. The CDR3 extends over 14 amino acids.

The CDR3 loop is CASSSYREGYGYTF. CDR3 in DNA: TGTGCCAGCAGCTCCTACAGGGAGGGCTATGGCTACACCTTC. The gene calls are TRBV7-9 and TRBJ1-2; D may be TRBD1 (6 bases). Germline assignment: CDR1 SEHNR and CDR2 FQNEAQ (reference sequence). V was trimmed by 4 bases and J by 4 bases, leaving 13 bases between them. The CDR3 consists of 14 residues.

This sequence joins TRBV11-2 and TRBJ2-7, with 9 bases aligning to TRBD1. The V and J ends lost 5 bases and 2 bases, in that order; junction bases with no gene match: 7. Germline CDR1 reads SGHAT; CDR2 reads FQNNGV. This CDR3 has 15 residues. The CDR3 DNA reads TGTGCCAGCAGCCATTGGGACAGGGTAACCTACGAGCAGTACTTC. This gives the protein CASSHWDRVTYEQYF. Combining the CDR3 with reference TRBV11-2 and TRBJ2-7 gives the whole variable domain EAGVAQSPRYKIIEKRQSVAFWCNPISGHATLYWYQQILGQGPKLLIQFQNNGVVDDSQLPKDRFSAERLKGVDSTLKIQPAKLEDSAVYLCASSHWDRVTYEQYFGPGTRLTVT.

The chain employs TRBV6-1 and TRBJ2-5; 8 nucleotides align to TRBD2. V lost 8 bases, J lost 5 bases, and 7 bases stayed unmatched. The CDR3 spans 13 residues. Germline V gene data show CDR1 as MNHNS and CDR2 as SASEGT. As DNA, the CDR3 is TGTGCCAGCCGTCAGCGGGAGCTGGAGACCCAGTACTTC. It yields the protein CASRQRELETQYF.

The gene calls are TRBV30 and TRBJ2-7; the D gene is possibly TRBD1 (5 bases). With 2 bases removed from V and 3 bases from J, the gap between germline ends came to 20 bases. CDR3 size: 16 residues. Germline V gives CDR1 GTSNPN, CDR2 SVGIG (reference sequence). The DNA for the CDR3 is TGTGCCTGGAGTCGTCCTCAAGGGGATAGCTTCTACGAGCAGTACTTC. Encoded protein: CAWSRPQGDSFYEQYF.

The chain has TRBV7-3 and TRBJ2-3, with a possible D match to TRBD2 (6 bases). The CDR3 has 14 residues. Germline lookup yields CDR1 SGHTA and CDR2 FQGTGA. Deletions cut 6 bases from V and 4 bases from J, with 14 bases between. The CDR3 DNA reads as TGTGCCAGCAGAACGGGGGTAGCGTCAGATACGCAGTATTTT. Translating gives CASRTGVASDTQYF.

J is TRBJ2-3 and V is TRBV7-2, with no clear D. The CDR3 spans 13 residues. V lost 0 bases and J 2 bases, leaving 3 bases between the germline ends. Germline assignment: CDR1 SGHTA and CDR2 FQGNSA. CDR3 amino acids: CASSLAPTDTQYF. For the CDR3, the DNA is TGTGCCAGCAGCTTAGCTCCCACAGATACGCAGTATTTT.